The 15 T cell receptor beta chains reported below all come from one sample, sequenced in a study of T cell changes during pregnancy in multiple sclerosis (dated by TCRdb to between 2018 and 2020). The method was the immunoSEQ multiplex PCR assay. In TCRdb, the immuneACCESS table is reduced to in-frame sequences with V and J assigned. These tables do not hold every clone; where another copy was compared, an unresolved V gene accounts for under half, and the others remain unexplained. The sample has tens of thousands of clones on record, around 90% of them singletons. The top ten hold 2% to 2.5% of the sample. Sequencing used peripheral blood, obtained in the first trimester of pregnancy. The receptors derive from a female donor with multiple sclerosis, enrolled in a pregnancy study.

This chain uses TRBV9 with TRBJ1-3; D gene unclear. Trimming stripped 6 bases from V and 5 bases from J, with 15 bases between. Germline loops: CDR1 SGDLS, CDR2 YYNGEE. The CDR3 has 14 amino acids. CDR3 nucleotide sequence: TGTGCCAGCACCCCGGAGGCGCGGAGAAACACCATATATTTT. It specifies CASTPEARRNTIYF.

This rearrangement joins TRBV6-5 to TRBJ2-3; TRBD2 agrees at 9 bases. V shed 2 bases, J shed 3 bases, and the junction held 6 bases outside the gene matches. Germline CDR1 is MNHEY and CDR2 is SVGAGI. The CDR3 extends over 16 amino acids. CDR3 region: CASSYEAGGQTDTQYF. Written as DNA, the CDR3 is TGTGCCAGCAGTTACGAGGCGGGGGGGCAGACAGATACGCAGTATTTT.

The V call is TRBV2, the J call TRBJ2-2, with D perhaps matching TRBD1 (6 bases). Germline V gene data show CDR1 as SNHLY and CDR2 as FYNNEI. V lost 7 bases and J 4 bases, leaving 13 bases between the germline ends. CDR3 length equals 14 residues. The CDR3, as DNA: TGTGCCAGCACCGAGGGGGTTGGCACCGGGGAGCTGTTTTTT. Its protein is CASTEGVGTGELFF. The full variable domain, completed using reference TRBV2 and TRBJ2-2, is EPEVTQTPSHQVTQMGQEVILRCVPISNHLYFYWYRQILGQKVEFLVSFYNNEISEKSEIFDDQFSVERPDGSNFTLKIRSTKLEDSAMYFCASTEGVGTGELFFGEGSRLTVL.

CDR3 residues: CASSLDQGLNTGELFF. In DNA form, the CDR3 reads TGTGCCAGCAGCTTAGATCAGGGATTGAACACCGGGGAGCTGTTTTTT. The chain employs TRBV11-3 and TRBJ2-2; possibly TRBD1 for D (5 bases). Trimming took 0 bases from V and 1 from J, leaving 9 bases between them. Germline CDR1 reads SGHNT; CDR2 reads YENEEA. The CDR3 is 16 amino acids.

This sequence joins TRBV21-1 and TRBJ2-4; TRBD2 was called by the table and not checked on the DNA. TRBV21-1 is flagged as a pseudogene. The CDR3 is 16 amino acids. The chain's CDR3 is CASSARGGGAKNIQYF. For the CDR3, the DNA is TGTGCCAGCAGCGCCCGAGGCGGGGGGGCCAAAAACATTCAGTACTTC.

This chain uses TRBV19 with TRBJ2-2; D perhaps matches TRBD1 (6 bases). V lost 5 bases and J 7 bases, leaving 11 bases between the germline ends. Germline lookup yields CDR1 LNHDA and CDR2 SQIVND (reference sequence). The CDR3 length is 13 residues. This chain's CDR3 is CASSPRQVGELFF. The CDR3 coding sequence is TGTGCCAGTAGTCCGCGACAGGTCGGGGAGCTGTTTTTT.

This sequence joins TRBV12-5 and TRBJ2-3, with 7 bases matching TRBD1. This CDR3 is 15 amino acids long. After removal of 0 bases from V and 1 base from J, the junction contained 1 base not matched to a gene. Germline loops: CDR1 LGHNT, CDR2 FRNRAP. Here the CDR3 reads CASGLVGQGTDTQYF. The CDR3 nucleotides are TGTGCTAGTGGTTTGGTTGGACAGGGCACAGATACGCAGTATTTT.

The V and J genes are TRBV6-1 and TRBJ2-7, with 8 bases lining up with TRBD2. V shed 4 bases, J shed 1 base, and the junction held 3 bases outside the gene matches. CDR3 length: 14 amino acids. Per the germline V gene, CDR1 is MNHNS and CDR2 is SASEGT. The CDR3 here is CASSVAGGSYEQYF. In DNA form, the CDR3 reads TGTGCCAGCAGTGTGGCGGGGGGTTCCTACGAGCAGTACTTC.

The chain has TRBV30 and TRBJ1-2; 12 bases map to TRBD1. CDR1 GTSNPN and CDR2 SVGIG come from the germline V gene (reference sequence). V shed 3 bases, J shed 3 bases, and the junction held 8 bases outside the gene matches. The CDR3 length is 16 residues. Here the CDR3 reads CAWSGTGGSAYYGYTF. The CDR3 DNA follows: TGTGCCTGGAGCGGGACAGGGGGCTCAGCATACTATGGCTACACCTTC.

This chain joins TRBV5-1 and TRBJ1-3, with no clear D. V was trimmed by 4 bases and J by 0 bases, leaving 14 bases between them. The CDR3 loop spans 16 amino acids. Germline values: CDR1 SGHRS, CDR2 YFSETQ. Written as DNA, the CDR3 is TGCGCCAGCAGCCTTGAGGATCTGAGCTCTGGAAACACCATATATTTT. Its protein product is CASSLEDLSSGNTIYF.

This chain connects TRBV19 to TRBJ2-3, with D unresolved. The CDR3 covers 14 residues. V lost 5 bases and J lost 0, with 9 bases in between. Germline CDR1 reads LNHDA; CDR2 reads SQIVND (reference sequence). CDR3 sequence reads: CASSPQASTDTQYF. CDR3 nucleotides: TGTGCCAGTAGTCCCCAGGCAAGCACAGATACGCAGTATTTT.

In regard to this clone: One end of the junction does not line up with germline, which may come from a read error. The chain carries TRBV5-1 and TRBJ2-7; 11 bases match TRBD1. From germline, CDR1 is SGHRS and CDR2 YFSETQ. CDR3 size: 15 residues. The CDR3 DNA sequence: TGCGTCAGCAGCTTGGCGGGACAGGGGGACCACGAGCAGTACTTC. Encoded protein: CVSSLAGQGDHEQYF.

The chain has TRBV6-5 and TRBJ1-5; D may be TRBD1 (5 bases). The germline V gene has CDR1 MNHEY and CDR2 SVGAGI. Trimming pared 0 bases from V and 5 bases from J, leaving 11 bases between. The CDR3 consists of 15 residues. In nucleotides, the CDR3 is TGTGCCAGCAGTTACTCGATACAGGCGGATCAGCCCCAGCATTTT. Translated: CASSYSIQADQPQHF.

The chain is built from TRBV4-1 and TRBJ1-6; D is undetermined. V was cut by 0 bases and J by 10 bases, with 13 bases left in between. Germline values: CDR1 MGHRA, CDR2 YSYEKL. This CDR3 region has 15 residues. CDR3 sequence reads: CASSQDSPTISPLHF. The CDR3 bases are TGCGCCAGCAGCCAAGATTCCCCCACTATATCACCCCTCCACTTT.

This clone has a single count. The rearrangement links TRBV5-1 to TRBJ2-2; 7 positions agree with TRBD2. This CDR3 is 16 amino acids long. CDR1 is SGHRS, CDR2 YFSETQ, per germline. With 0 bases clipped from V and 6 bases from J, the junction kept 8 bases outside the gene matches. CDR3 nucleotide sequence: TGCGCCAGCAGCTTGGGTGGCGGGAGTAGTCCCGGGGAGCTGTTTTTT. It yields the protein CASSLGGGSSPGELFF.